This entry lists 21 T cell receptor beta chains sequenced from one sample in a study of CD8+ T cells in alopecia areata. cDNA prepared by RNA extraction and subsequent reverse transcription served as the template for sequencing. Sequencing used immunoSEQ multiplex PCR; TCRdb keeps in-frame clones, though not all of them. The table lists roughly 250,000 clones, roughly 60% of them singletons. Treatment noted: oral pan-JAK inhibitor, 5-10 mg twice daily. Material: CD4+ T cells sorted from blood, obtained at week 52, from a patient treated with tofacitinib. These TCRs come from a human donor with alopecia areata.

The rearrangement uses TRBV2 and TRBJ2-5; D unclear. The length of the CDR3 is 12 residues. The germline V gene has CDR1 SNHLY and CDR2 FYNNEI. V was shortened by 6 bases and J by 5 bases, with 10 bases between the two germline ends. The CDR3 coding sequence is TGTGCCAGCAGGAATATAGGGGAGACCCAGTACTTC. Translated, it gives CASRNIGETQYF.

The gene calls are TRBV5-6 and TRBJ2-7, with D tentatively TRBD1 (6 bases). The CDR3 covers 15 residues. CDR1 is SGHDT, CDR2 YYEEEE, per germline. The V and J ends lost 4 bases and 0 bases respectively, with 14 bases between them. For the CDR3, the DNA is TGTGCCAGCAGCCTTACAGGGTCTTACTCCTACGAGCAGTACTTC. This translates into CASSLTGSYSYEQYF.

A word on this clone: The same CDR3 also results from other DNA sequences found in this sample. The chain is built from TRBV30 and TRBJ2-7, with D possibly being TRBD1 (6 bases). V was shortened by 3 bases and J by 3 bases, with 9 bases between the two germline ends. Per germline, CDR1 GTSNPN and CDR2 SVGIG (reference sequence). There are 12 residues in the CDR3. CDR3 DNA: TGTGCCTGGAGCGCGACAGGCTACGAGCAGTACTTC. Its protein product is CAWSATGYEQYF. The entire variable domain, with the rest obtained from reference TRBV30 and TRBJ2-7, is as follows: SQTIHQWPATLVQPVGSPLSLECTVEGTSNPNLYWYRQAAGRGLQLLFYSVGIGQISSEVPQNLSASRPQDRQFILSSKKLLLSDSGFYLCAWSATGYEQYFGPGTRLTVT.

As DNA, the CDR3 is TGTGCCAGCAGTGATAGACAGGGAGGGGAGACCCAGTACTTC. As protein: CASSDRQGGETQYF. V usage is TRBV25-1 and J usage is TRBJ2-5; D might be TRBD1 or TRBD2, each matching 7 bases. The CDR3 extends over 14 amino acids. V lost 3 bases, J lost 5 bases, and 13 bases lay in between. CDR1 is MGHDK and CDR2 is SYGVNS in the germline V gene.

This clone was detected only once. The chain links TRBV29-1 to TRBJ1-1; no reliable D call. Germline V gene data show CDR1 as SQVTM and CDR2 as ANQGSEA. V shed 0 bases and J shed 1 base, with 15 bases lying between them. The CDR3 is 16 residues long. In nucleotides, the CDR3 is TGCAGCGTTGAAGATCGGATGATCGGGCGGAACACTGAAGCTTTCTTT. This sequence encodes CSVEDRMIGRNTEAFF.

The chain combines TRBV5-1 with TRBJ2-5; D not resolved. CDR3 size: 14 residues. Germline V lookup: CDR1 SGHRS, CDR2 YFSETQ. V lost 0 bases, J lost 5 bases, and 11 bases lay in between. The CDR3 reads CASSLGLPPETQYF. CDR3 nucleotides: TGCGCCAGCAGCTTGGGACTCCCCCCGGAGACCCAGTACTTC. Complete variable domain (other parts from reference TRBV5-1 and TRBJ2-5): KAGVTQTPRYLIKTRGQQVTLSCSPISGHRSVSWYQQTPGQGLQFLFEYFSETQRNKGNFPGRFSGRQFSNSRSEMNVSTLELGDSALYLCASSLGLPPETQYFGPGTRLLVL.

This chain links TRBV27 with TRBJ2-2, with D unclear. The CDR3 consists of 14 residues. Between the trimmed V and J ends, which lost 7 bases and 0 bases, there was a span of 9 bases. Looked up from germline, CDR1 is MNHEY and CDR2 is SMNVEV (reference sequence). CDR3: CASTASPNTGELFF. The CDR3 nucleotides are TGTGCCAGCACCGCTTCCCCGAACACCGGGGAGCTGTTTTTT.

In its sample, this clone was seen a few times. The chain carries TRBV5-1 and TRBJ1-2; TRBD1 is a possible D gene (5 bases). This CDR3 is 15 amino acids long. Trimming shortened V by 7 bases and J by 0 bases, and 16 bases separated the two germline ends. CDR1 is SGHRS, CDR2 YFSETQ, per germline. The CDR3 here is CASREQDLANYGYTF. DNA of the CDR3: TGCGCCAGCCGAGAACAGGATCTAGCTAACTATGGCTACACCTTC.

Points on this clone: In the same sample, other DNA sequences code for this CDR3. The rearrangement links TRBV30 to TRBJ1-6; 9 bases match TRBD1. V trimming: 3 bases; J trimming: 7 bases; junction bases outside the gene matches: 1. There are 13 residues in the CDR3. Germline-derived CDR1 and CDR2 are GTSNPN and SVGIG (reference sequence). The CDR3 DNA is TGTGCCTGGAGGACAGGGGGGAATTCACCCCTCCACTTT. Its protein is CAWRTGGNSPLHF.

This chain joins TRBV11-2 and TRBJ1-2; D call uncertain. The CDR3 runs to 12 residues. CDR1 and CDR2 from the germline V gene are SGHAT and FQNNGV. V lost 5 bases and J lost 5, with 9 bases in between. The CDR3 bases are TGTGCCAGCAGCCCCTCCCCGTATGGCTACACCTTC. Translation: CASSPSPYGYTF. Full variable domain (missing parts from reference TRBV11-2 and TRBJ1-2): EAGVAQSPRYKIIEKRQSVAFWCNPISGHATLYWYQQILGQGPKLLIQFQNNGVVDDSQLPKDRFSAERLKGVDSTLKIQPAKLEDSAVYLCASSPSPYGYTFGSGTRLTVV.

V gene TRBV4-3 combines with J gene TRBJ1-6; perhaps TRBD1 as D (6 bases). The V gene lost 1 base and the J gene lost 6 bases, with 10 bases spanning the gap. CDR1 is LGHNA and CDR2 is YSLEER in the germline V gene. The CDR3 loop spans 15 amino acids. CDR3 sequence (DNA): TGCGCCAGCAGCCAAGGGACAGTTCCTAATTCACCCCTCCACTTT. This gives the protein CASSQGTVPNSPLHF.

This clone was seen a few times. The V and J genes are TRBV12-5 and TRBJ2-7; D gene unclear. In germline, CDR1 is LGHNT, CDR2 FRNRAP. V lost 3 bases and J lost 4, with 10 bases in between. This CDR3 region has 13 residues. The CDR3 coding sequence is TGTGCTAGTGGTTTTACAGAAGAATACGAGCAGTACTTC. Encoded protein: CASGFTEEYEQYF.

This sequence joins TRBV9 and TRBJ1-4, with a weak D call TRBD1 (6 bases). Trimming removed 0 bases from V and 7 bases from J, with 13 bases in between. CDR3 size: 15 residues. The V gene's germline CDR1 is SGDLS and CDR2 YYNGEE. DNA for the CDR3: TGTGCCAGCAGCGTAGCAAGCGAAGGGGGTGAAAAACTGTTTTTT. Amino acids: CASSVASEGGEKLFF. The whole variable domain, filled in from reference TRBV9 and TRBJ1-4, reads DSGVTQTPKHLITATGQRVTLRCSPRSGDLSVYWYQQSLDQGLQFLIQYYNGEERAKGNILERFSAQQFPDLHSELNLSSLELGDSALYFCASSVASEGGEKLFFGSGTQLSVL.

The chain recombines TRBV18 with TRBJ2-7; D call uncertain. Deletions cut 3 bases from V and 3 bases from J, with 12 bases between. The CDR3 contains 14 residues. The V gene's germline CDR1 is KGHSH and CDR2 LQKENI. CDR3 DNA sequence: TGTGCCAGCTCACCTCAGGTCTCTGGCTACGAGCAGTACTTC. Encoded protein: CASSPQVSGYEQYF. The full variable domain, completed using reference TRBV18 and TRBJ2-7, is NAGVMQNPRHLVRRRGQEARLRCSPMKGHSHVYWYRQLPEEGLKFMVYLQKENIIDESGMPKERFSAEFPKEGPSILRIQQVVRGDSAAYFCASSPQVSGYEQYFGPGTRLTVT.

The gene calls are TRBV25-1 and TRBJ2-7, with D possibly TRBD2 on 6 matching bases. CDR1 and CDR2 from the germline V gene are MGHDK and SYGVNS. The V end was cut by 1 base, the J end by 9 bases, with 16 bases between. This CDR3 has 14 amino acids. The CDR3, as DNA: TGTGCCAGCAGTGAATCAGGGACTCCCCGAGGGCAGTACTTC. Protein product: CASSESGTPRGQYF.

The V gene is TRBV30, the J gene TRBJ2-3; D is undetermined. CDR1 and CDR2 (germline): GTSNPN, SVGIG (reference sequence). The CDR3 loop spans 14 amino acids. V shed 0 bases and J shed 2 bases, with 9 bases lying between them. The CDR3 nucleotides read TGTGCCTGGAGTGTACTACTGGCCACAGATACGCAGTATTTT. Protein sequence: CAWSVLLATDTQYF.

This clone was observed a handful of times. The rearrangement uses TRBV29-1 and TRBJ1-6; TRBD1 might be the D (5 bases). Looked up from germline, CDR1 is SQVTM and CDR2 is ANQGSEA. Trimming shortened V by 4 bases and J by 6 bases, and 10 bases separated the two germline ends. The CDR3 spans 13 residues. CDR3 nucleotide sequence: TGCAGCGTTGGATGGGGGGTTAATTCACCCCTCCACTTT. Residues: CSVGWGVNSPLHF.

The CDR3 DNA is TGCGCCAGCAGCACAGGACTCGAGGGCTACACCTTC. Protein: CASSTGLEGYTF. The chain links TRBV5-1 to TRBJ1-2, with D perhaps TRBD1 (5 bases). Trimming took 4 bases from V and 8 from J, leaving 12 bases between them. The CDR3 extends over 12 amino acids. The germline CDR1 and CDR2 sequences are SGHRS and YFSETQ.

The chain links TRBV14 to TRBJ1-2, with D perhaps matching TRBD1 (5 bases). CDR3 length: 12 amino acids. The V gene lost 0 bases and the J gene lost 8 bases, with 7 bases spanning the gap. CDR1 is SGHDN and CDR2 is FVKESK in the germline V gene. The CDR3 DNA sequence: TGTGCCAGCAGCCAAGAATGGGGCGGCTACACCTTC. Translation: CASSQEWGGYTF.

This clone was observed a few times. Other DNA variants within this sample encode the same CDR3. The rearrangement joins TRBV5-1 to TRBJ2-3; either TRBD1 or TRBD2 may supply D (6 bases each). The CDR3 runs to 15 residues. Trimming took off 1 base at V and 0 bases at J, with 9 bases between the two ends. Germline-derived CDR1 and CDR2 are SGHRS and YFSETQ. The CDR3 loop reads CASSLRGVSTDTQYF. CDR3 DNA: TGCGCCAGCAGCTTGAGGGGGGTTAGCACAGATACGCAGTATTTT.

The rearrangement links TRBV20-1 to TRBJ1-1; a possible D gene is TRBD1 (5 bases). The germline CDR1 and CDR2 sequences are DFQATT and SNEGSKA (reference sequence). The CDR3 runs 11 residues. The ends were cut back, 4 bases at V and 11 bases at J, with 14 bases in the middle. The CDR3 nucleotides read TGCAGTGCTAACCGGGACTCGAAGGCTTTCTTT. Its translation is CSANRDSKAFF.